This TCR beta chain was recovered during a study of response to subunit inactivated influenza vaccine. This CDR3 contains 14 residues. V was clipped by 5 bases and J by 1 base; unmatched bases: 2. The germline gives CDR1 SNHLY, CDR2 FYNNEI. MiXCR, applied by TCRdb to the RT-PCR reads, yields one record per CDR3 protein. Here the sample spans 150,000 to 200,000 distinct CDR3 sequences, around 12% being singletons. These data were likewise used in another study, on T cells expressing NK-cell markers. That publication notes: TCR beta cDNA was generated via 5'RACE template switching incorporating UMIs. In sorted CD3+CD56+NKG2C+, CD3+CD56+NKG2C- and CD3+CD56-NKG2C+ T cells, TCR beta repertoires were obtained. Seven of the eight sequenced donors were classified as HCMV-seropositive, and one was classified as seronegative. In a handful of donors, dominant clonotypes made up roughly 28.3-65% of CD3+CD56-NKG2C+ cells. It is unclear if expanded NKG2C-expressing clones target HCMV antigens.

The rearrangement uses TRBV2 and TRBJ2-3; 8 bases align to TRBD1. The clonotype originates from a man aged 45 to 65 who received an inactivated influenza vaccine. The source was CD8+ T cells sorted from PBMCs, collected about 12 days after vaccination. In DNA form, the CDR3 reads TGTGCCAGCAGTACGACAGGGGGCACAGATACGCAGTATTTT. Translated: CASSTTGGTDTQYF.